Below are 17 T cell receptor beta chains sequenced from a single sample in a study of T cells after yellow fever vaccination. Via MiXCR, TCRdb re-called the 5' RACE reads, giving one row per CDR3 protein. Found here are a few hundred thousand distinct CDR3 sequences, about a sixth of them singletons; the top ten hold around 16%. The sample was PBMCs, taken 4 to 5 days after the first yellow fever vaccination. These receptor sequences come from a man younger than 35 who received the YFV17D yellow fever vaccine.

The rearrangement links TRBV12-3 or TRBV12-4 to TRBJ1-4, with TRBD1 as a possible D gene (5 bases). There are 15 residues in the CDR3. V lost 3 bases to trimming and J lost 8 bases, with 16 bases between them. The CDR3, as DNA: TGTGCCAGCAGTTTGGGGGACGCCCGCGGGGAAAAACTGTTTTTT. The encoded protein is CASSLGDARGEKLFF.

This clonotype has a handful of counts. V and J are TRBV3-1 and TRBJ2-2, with D possibly TRBD2 on 6 matching bases. Per germline, CDR1 LGHDT and CDR2 YNNKEL (reference sequence). V was cut by 2 bases and J by 2 bases, with 15 bases left in between. This CDR3 region has 17 residues. As DNA, the CDR3 is TGTGCCAGCAGCCAATTTAGCGGAAGGTTTAACACCGGGGAGCTGTTTTTT. Its translation is CASSQFSGRFNTGELFF.

The chain is built from TRBV21-1 and TRBJ2-7; no check of the table's D call, TRBD2, against the DNA was made. TRBV21-1 has pseudogene status. This CDR3 region has 16 residues. The CDR3 region is CASSKGKTLATYEQYV. As DNA, the CDR3 is TGTGCCAGCAGCAAGGGTAAAACCCTCGCGACCTACGAGCAGTACGTC.

This clonotype was recorded at least ten times. The V gene is TRBV15, the J gene TRBJ1-1; D may be TRBD1 (6 bases). The germline V and J ends were trimmed by 2 bases and 8 bases, with 18 bases remaining between them. The CDR3 has 15 amino acids. Germline-derived CDR1 and CDR2 are LNHNV and YYDKDF (reference sequence). The CDR3 coding sequence is TGTGCCACCAGCAGAAAGGACAGCAATAAACCAGAAGCTTTCTTT. Translated: CATSRKDSNKPEAFF.

This clonotype was recorded a few times. The V call is TRBV18, the J call TRBJ2-1; D may match TRBD1 or TRBD2 (7 bases each). Germline assignment: CDR1 KGHSH and CDR2 LQKENI. Trimming took 4 bases from V and 6 from J, leaving 16 bases between them. The CDR3 runs 15 residues. The CDR3 reads CASSQSRGGTNEQFF. Written as DNA, the CDR3 is TGTGCCAGCTCACAATCCAGGGGGGGTACCAATGAGCAGTTCTTC.

This clonotype was seen at least ten times. The J gene is TRBJ2-3, the V gene TRBV20-1; D unresolved. The CDR3 length is 11 residues. With 7 bases removed from V and 0 bases from J, the gap between germline ends came to 5 bases. CDR1 is DFQATT, CDR2 SNEGSKA, per germline (reference sequence). CDR3: CSVGSTDTQYF. Here the CDR3 DNA reads TGCAGTGTGGGTAGCACAGATACGCAGTATTTT.

This clonotype was seen repeatedly, ten times or more. The chain joins TRBV6-1 to TRBJ2-5, with 8 bases aligning to TRBD2. The germline V gene has CDR1 MNHNS and CDR2 SASEGT. The CDR3 extends over 16 amino acids. The V and J ends lost 0 bases and 3 bases, in that order; junction bases with no gene match: 6. The CDR3 DNA follows: TGTGCCAGCAGTGAAGCGATCGGTAGCGGGGAAGAGACCCAGTACTTC. This translates into CASSEAIGSGEETQYF.

The chain employs TRBV12-3 or TRBV12-4 and TRBJ1-2; the D gene is possibly TRBD1 (5 bases). V was clipped by 6 bases and J by 4 bases, with 12 bases between them. This CDR3 is 13 amino acids long. The CDR3, as DNA: TGTGCCAGCAGGGGGACGGACGCCTATGGCTACACCTTC. Amino acid sequence: CASRGTDAYGYTF.

Many counts were recorded for this clonotype. Germline is not matched at one junction end, which may reflect a read error. V and J are TRBV5-1 and TRBJ2-2, with TRBD1 as a possible D gene (6 bases). CDR3 size: 14 residues. Germline V gene data show CDR1 as SGHRS and CDR2 as YFSETQ. This CDR3 is CASSTGQNTGELFF. The CDR3, as DNA: TGTGCCAGCAGTACGGGACAGAACACCGGGGAGCTGTTTTTT.

This sequence joins TRBV29-1 and TRBJ2-3; 7 nucleotides match TRBD2. The ends lost 1 base at V and 3 bases at J; junction bases unmatched: 7. Germline V gives CDR1 SQVTM, CDR2 ANQGSEA. The length of the CDR3 is 15 residues. CDR3 in DNA: TGCAGCGTTGAAGCGACTAGCCTTCCAACAGATACGCAGTATTTT. This gives the protein CSVEATSLPTDTQYF.

This clonotype was observed a handful of times. This chain joins TRBV7-9 and TRBJ2-5; perhaps TRBD2 as D (6 bases). Germline CDR1 and CDR2: SEHNR and FQNEAQ (reference sequence). Trimming pared 4 bases from V and 3 bases from J, leaving 12 bases between. The CDR3 has 14 residues. The CDR3 spells CASSSTEGEETQYF. The CDR3 coding sequence is TGTGCCAGCAGCTCGACGGAGGGCGAAGAGACCCAGTACTTC.

This clonotype has more than one count but fewer than ten. V and J are TRBV7-9 and TRBJ2-1; D is perhaps TRBD1 (6 bases). The CDR3 has 14 amino acids. The germline V gene has CDR1 SEHNR and CDR2 FQNEAQ (reference sequence). The ends were cut back, 1 base at V and 6 bases at J, with 10 bases in the middle. For the CDR3, the DNA is TGTGCCAGCAGCTTAGTTCTGGGGGCCAATGAGCAGTTCTTC. It specifies CASSLVLGANEQFF.

This clonotype was seen a few times. The chain has TRBV7-2 and TRBJ2-5; TRBD2 matches at 14 bases. The CDR3 contains 16 residues. Looked up from germline, CDR1 is SGHTA and CDR2 is FQGNSA. Trimming removed 4 bases from V and 1 base from J; junction bases left unmatched: 2. The chain's CDR3 is CASSSGLAGAQETQYF. CDR3 nucleotide sequence: TGTGCCAGCAGCTCGGGACTAGCGGGGGCCCAAGAGACCCAGTACTTC.

V usage is TRBV4-1 and J usage is TRBJ2-1; the match to TRBD2 covers 8 bases. Germline values: CDR1 MGHRA, CDR2 YSYEKL. The V and J ends lost 4 bases and 0 bases, in that order; junction bases with no gene match: 11. The CDR3 spans 18 residues. The CDR3: CASSRTPGLDSSYNEQFF. The CDR3 DNA reads as TGCGCCAGCAGCCGAACCCCGGGACTAGACAGCTCCTACAATGAGCAGTTCTTC.

This clonotype has a handful of counts. The chain links TRBV24-1 to TRBJ1-1; 8 nucleotides match TRBD1. The CDR3 is 14 amino acids. CDR1 KGHDR and CDR2 SFDVKD come from the germline V gene. V lost 3 bases to trimming and J lost 5 bases; unmatched junction nucleotides: 4. As DNA, the CDR3 is TGTGCCACCAGTGATGTCACAGGGGGGACTGAAGCTTTCTTT. This sequence encodes CATSDVTGGTEAFF.

V is TRBV19 and J is TRBJ2-1, with D hard to call. The V gene lost 4 bases and the J gene lost 9 bases, with 7 bases spanning the gap. Looked up from germline, CDR1 is LNHDA and CDR2 is SQIVND (reference sequence). The CDR3 is 11 residues long. For the CDR3, the DNA is TGTGCCAGTAGTAGACTGGGTGAGCAGTTCTTC. Encoded protein: CASSRLGEQFF.

The rearrangement joins TRBV28 to TRBJ2-5, with TRBD1 identical over 8 bases. Germline lookup yields CDR1 MDHEN and CDR2 SYDVKM. CDR3 size: 15 residues. Trimming took 2 bases from V and 5 from J; bases not matched to a gene: 7. CDR3 coding DNA: TGTGCCAGCAGTTTACAGGCAGGGGGCTTGGAGACCCAGTACTTC. Protein sequence: CASSLQAGGLETQYF.